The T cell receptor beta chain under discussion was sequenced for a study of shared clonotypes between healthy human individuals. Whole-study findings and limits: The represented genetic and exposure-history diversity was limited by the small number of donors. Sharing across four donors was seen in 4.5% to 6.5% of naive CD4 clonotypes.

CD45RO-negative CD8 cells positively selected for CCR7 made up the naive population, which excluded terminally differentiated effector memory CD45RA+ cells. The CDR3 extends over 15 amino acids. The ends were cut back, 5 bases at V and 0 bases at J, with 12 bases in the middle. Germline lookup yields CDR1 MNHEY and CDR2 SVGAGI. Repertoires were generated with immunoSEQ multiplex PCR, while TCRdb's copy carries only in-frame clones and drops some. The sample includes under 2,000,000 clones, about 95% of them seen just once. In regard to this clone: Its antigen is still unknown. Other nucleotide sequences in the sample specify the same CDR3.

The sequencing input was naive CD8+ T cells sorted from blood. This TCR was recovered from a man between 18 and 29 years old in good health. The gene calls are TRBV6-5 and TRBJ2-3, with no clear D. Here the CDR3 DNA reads TGTGCCAGCAGTCAGGACGGAACTAGCACAGATACGCAGTATTTT. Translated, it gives CASSQDGTSTDTQYF.